These 11 T cell receptor beta chains share one sample of origin, sequenced in a study of OX40 agonist ivuxolimab in advanced cancers. Profiling relied on immunoSEQ multiplex PCR, and the TCRdb table lists in-frame clones only, not all of them. In the table there are roughly 50,000 clones, approximately 90% of which are singletons. The material sequenced was CD4+ or CD8+ T cells sorted from blood, taken in a trial of the OX40 agonist ivuxolimab. The receptor set was obtained from an adult with an advanced solid tumor such as melanoma, head and neck, liver or kidney cancer.

CDR3 protein: CAISDPMTVYGYTF. CDR3 bases: TGTGCCATCAGTGACCCTATGACAGTCTATGGCTACACCTTC. The genes are TRBV10-3 and TRBJ1-2, with D possibly matching TRBD1 (5 bases). This CDR3 comprises 14 residues. Trimming cost V 3 bases and J 4 bases, with 12 bases left between them. Germline assignment: CDR1 ENHRY and CDR2 SYGVKD.

The genes are TRBV7-9 and TRBJ1-5; D is undetermined. The CDR3 extends over 13 amino acids. V lost 1 base and J 5 bases, leaving 6 bases between the germline ends. In germline, CDR1 is SEHNR, CDR2 FQNEAQ (reference sequence). CDR3 DNA sequence: TGTGCCAGCAGCTTAGATGTTTATCAGCCCCAGCATTTT. It specifies CASSLDVYQPQHF.

This rearrangement joins TRBV7-6 to TRBJ1-4, with 7 positions matching TRBD1. The CDR3 has 15 amino acids. V was pared by 4 bases and J by 2 bases, with 4 bases of the junction left unmatched. The V gene's germline CDR1 is SGHVS and CDR2 FNYEAQ. This chain's CDR3 is CASSSSRGTNEKLFF. The CDR3 DNA follows: TGTGCCAGCAGCTCGTCCAGGGGGACTAATGAAAAACTGTTTTTT.

The chain links TRBV19 to TRBJ2-3; TRBD2 might be the D (7 bases). The CDR3 has 14 amino acids. Germline V lookup: CDR1 LNHDA, CDR2 SQIVND (reference sequence). Deletions cut 9 bases from V and 4 bases from J, with 17 bases between. CDR3 nucleotides: TGTGCCAGCCAGACGTGGGGGGGCCCAGATACGCAGTATTTT. Protein product: CASQTWGGPDTQYF.

The rearrangement uses TRBV7-8 and TRBJ1-5; no reliable D call. V was clipped by 2 bases and J by 1 base, with 9 bases between them. Germline lookup yields CDR1 SGHVS and CDR2 FQNEAQ. CDR3 size: 15 residues. CDR3: CASSLTVESNQPQHF. In DNA, the CDR3 is TGTGCCAGCAGCTTAACGGTGGAGAGCAATCAGCCCCAGCATTTT.

The J gene is TRBJ1-2, the V gene TRBV7-2; D unresolved. Per the germline V gene, CDR1 is SGHTA and CDR2 is FQGNSA. V was pared by 7 bases and J by 4 bases, with 19 bases between. This CDR3 region has 15 residues. In DNA, the CDR3 is TGTGCCAGCATCCATCTCGACGGACTTTCCTATGGCTACACCTTC. It translates to CASIHLDGLSYGYTF.

This clone was picked up one time. This sequence joins TRBV14 and TRBJ1-1; D is unclear. The V end lost 3 bases, the J end lost 11 bases, and 25 bases lay between the germline ends. This CDR3 contains 16 residues. Germline CDR1 SGHDN, CDR2 FVKESK. CDR3 sequence (DNA): TGTGCCAGCAGCCAGCGGAAAAGCCCCGCATGGTCGGCGGCTTTCTTT. Its translation is CASSQRKSPAWSAAFF.

The CDR3 is CASRRDQPQHF. The CDR3 nucleotides are TGTGCCAGCAGGAGGGATCAGCCCCAGCATTTT. The genes are TRBV6-5 and TRBJ1-5; D call uncertain. V gave up 6 bases and J gave up 5 bases, with 5 bases separating them. CDR1 and CDR2 from the germline V gene are MNHEY and SVGAGI. This CDR3 contains 11 residues.

The rearrangement joins TRBV19 to TRBJ2-5; 7 nucleotides line up with TRBD1. V lost 6 bases, J lost 2 bases, and 9 bases stayed unmatched. The CDR3 is 15 residues long. Per the germline V gene, CDR1 is LNHDA and CDR2 is SQIVND (reference sequence). This CDR3 is CASSTRTGGQETQYF. The CDR3 nucleotides read TGTGCCAGTAGCACCCGGACAGGCGGTCAAGAGACCCAGTACTTC.

V and J are TRBV10-3 and TRBJ2-3; D gene unclear. Germline values: CDR1 ENHRY, CDR2 SYGVKD. V lost 3 bases, J lost 0 bases, and 7 bases lay in between. The CDR3 spans 14 residues. CDR3 DNA: TGTGCCATCAGTGAAAAGGGTAGCACAGATACGCAGTATTTT. This codes for CAISEKGSTDTQYF.

With regard to this clone: Compared with germline, one end of the junction differs, possibly owing to a read error. This sequence joins TRBV7-9 and TRBJ2-7; either TRBD1 or TRBD2 may fit D (5 bases each). The CDR3 consists of 15 residues. Per germline, CDR1 SEHNR and CDR2 FQNEAQ (reference sequence). For the CDR3, the DNA is TGTGCCAGCAGCAACCGGGACCTCCGGAGTGGAGAGCGGTACTTC. Its protein is CASSNRDLRSGERYF. The full variable domain, with the rest looked up from reference TRBV7-9 and TRBJ2-7, is DTGVSQNPRHKITKRGQNVTFRCDPISEHNRLYWYRQTLGQGPEFLTYFQNEAQLEKSRLLSDRFSAERPKGSFSTLEIQRTEQGDSAMYLCASSNRDLRSGERYFGPGTRLTVT.